The clone carrying this T cell receptor (beta chain) occurred a few times. Antigen unknown. The data were obtained in a study of glioma-infiltrating T cells. Notes on the study in general: Tissue-blood divergence was below expectation in non-neoplastic patients, above in gliomas.

Using RNA template, CDR3s of TCR alpha and beta were amplified with iRepertoire arm-PCR. TCRdb reprocessed the multiplex PCR reads with MiXCR, giving one entry per CDR3 protein. This table has 150,000 to 200,000 distinct CDR3 sequences, approximately 40% appearing once. This CDR3 spans 13 amino acids. V was shortened by 6 bases and J by 5 bases, with 11 bases between the two germline ends. CDR1 is KGHSH and CDR2 is LQKENI in the germline V gene. The sequenced sample consisted of glioma tissue, nonneoplastic brain tissue, or PBMCs (not recorded which). The clonotype was recovered from a human donor with low-grade glioma or glioblastoma, undergoing nonglioma brain surgery, or in good health (not recorded which). The chain employs TRBV18 and TRBJ1-5, with unresolved D. DNA for the CDR3: TGTGCCAGCTCCGCAGGCTTGGATCAGCCCCAGCATTTT. Protein product: CASSAGLDQPQHF.